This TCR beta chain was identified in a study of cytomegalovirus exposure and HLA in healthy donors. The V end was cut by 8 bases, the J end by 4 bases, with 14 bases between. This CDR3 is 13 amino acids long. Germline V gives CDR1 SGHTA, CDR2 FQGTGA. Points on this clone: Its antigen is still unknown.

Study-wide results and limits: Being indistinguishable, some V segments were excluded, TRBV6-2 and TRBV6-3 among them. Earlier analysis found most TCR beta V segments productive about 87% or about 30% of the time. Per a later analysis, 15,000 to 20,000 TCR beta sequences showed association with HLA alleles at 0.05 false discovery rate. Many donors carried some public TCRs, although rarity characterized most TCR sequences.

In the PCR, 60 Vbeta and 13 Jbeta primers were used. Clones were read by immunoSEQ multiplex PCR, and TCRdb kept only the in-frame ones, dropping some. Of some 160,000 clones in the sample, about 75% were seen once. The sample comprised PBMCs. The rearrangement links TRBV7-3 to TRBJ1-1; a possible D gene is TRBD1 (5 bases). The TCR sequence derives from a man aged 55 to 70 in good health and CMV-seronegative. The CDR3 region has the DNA TGTGCCAGCCAAGGGGTTCCTGGCACTGAAGCTTTCTTT. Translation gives CASQGVPGTEAFF.